This record covers a single TCR beta chain. The ends lost 5 bases at V and 3 bases at J; junction bases unmatched: 10. The CDR3 has 16 amino acids. Looked up from germline, CDR1 is SGHAT and CDR2 is FQNNGV. These data are taken from a study of blood T cell repertoires in COVID-19. Looking at the study overall: Acute-phase and convalescent COVID-19 samples originated in the United States, Italy and Spain. Sample material is recorded as cDNA or gDNA derived from T cells, B-cell-depleted T cells, or PBMCs.

Repertoires were generated with immunoSEQ multiplex PCR, while TCRdb's copy carries only in-frame clones and drops some. The data show about 160,000 clones, 70% to 90% seen once. Patients at the Seattle site were enrolled during active infection and followed longitudinally. The specimen was peripheral blood. The chain links TRBV11-2 to TRBJ2-1; 7 bases line up with TRBD1. This receptor was obtained from a man in his 60s with COVID-19, enrolled during active disease. CDR3 DNA: TGTGCCAGCAGCCGAAGCCGGGACAGAGTCTACAATGAGCAGTTCTTC. Translation: CASSRSRDRVYNEQFF.